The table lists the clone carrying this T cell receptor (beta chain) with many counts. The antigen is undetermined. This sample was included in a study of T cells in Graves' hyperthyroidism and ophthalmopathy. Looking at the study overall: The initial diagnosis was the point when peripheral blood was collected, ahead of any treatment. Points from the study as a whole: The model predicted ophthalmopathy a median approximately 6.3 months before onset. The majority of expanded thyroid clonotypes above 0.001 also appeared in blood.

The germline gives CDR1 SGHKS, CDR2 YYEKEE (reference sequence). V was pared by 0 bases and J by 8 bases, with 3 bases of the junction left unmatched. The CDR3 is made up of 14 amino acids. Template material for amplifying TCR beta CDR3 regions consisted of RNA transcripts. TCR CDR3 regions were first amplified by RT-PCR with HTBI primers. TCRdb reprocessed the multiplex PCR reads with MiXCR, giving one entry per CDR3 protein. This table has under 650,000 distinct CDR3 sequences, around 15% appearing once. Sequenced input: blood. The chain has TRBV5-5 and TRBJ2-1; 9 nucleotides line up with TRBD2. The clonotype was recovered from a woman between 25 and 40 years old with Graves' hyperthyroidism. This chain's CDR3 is CASSLVAGAYEQFF. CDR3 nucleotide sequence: TGTGCCAGCAGCTTGGTAGCGGGAGCTTATGAGCAGTTCTTC.